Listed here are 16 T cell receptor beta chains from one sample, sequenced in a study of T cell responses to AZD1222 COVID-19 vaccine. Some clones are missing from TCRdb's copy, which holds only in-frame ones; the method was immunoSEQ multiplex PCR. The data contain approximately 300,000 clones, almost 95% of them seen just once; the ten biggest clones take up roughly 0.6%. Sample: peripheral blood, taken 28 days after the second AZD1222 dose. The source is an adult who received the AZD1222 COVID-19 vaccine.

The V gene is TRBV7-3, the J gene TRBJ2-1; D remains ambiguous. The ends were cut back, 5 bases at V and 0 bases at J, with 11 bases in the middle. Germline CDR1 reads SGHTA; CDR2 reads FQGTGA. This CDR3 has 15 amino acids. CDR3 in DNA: TGTGCCAGCAGCCCGGCCCCAAGCTCCTACAATGAGCAGTTCTTC. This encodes CASSPAPSSYNEQFF.

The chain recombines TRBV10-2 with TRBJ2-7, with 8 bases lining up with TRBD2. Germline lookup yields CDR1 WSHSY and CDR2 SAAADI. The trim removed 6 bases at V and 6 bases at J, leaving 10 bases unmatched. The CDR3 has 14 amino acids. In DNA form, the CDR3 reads TGCGCCAGCAGCCCGGGGGGGCGATCGGGCGAGCAGTACTTC. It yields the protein CASSPGGRSGEQYF.

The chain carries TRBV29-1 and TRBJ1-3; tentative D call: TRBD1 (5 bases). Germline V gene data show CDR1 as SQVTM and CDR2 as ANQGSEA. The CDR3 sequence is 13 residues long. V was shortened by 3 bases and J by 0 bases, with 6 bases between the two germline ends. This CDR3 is CSVETVSGNTIYF. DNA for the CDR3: TGCAGCGTTGAGACAGTCTCTGGAAACACCATATATTTT.

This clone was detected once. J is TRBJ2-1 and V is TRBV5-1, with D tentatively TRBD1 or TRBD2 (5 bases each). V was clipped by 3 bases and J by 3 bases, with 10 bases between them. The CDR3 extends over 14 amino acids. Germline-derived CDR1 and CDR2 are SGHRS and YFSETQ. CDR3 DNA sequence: TGCGCCAGCAGCTATGGGGACCTCTACAATGAGCAGTTCTTC. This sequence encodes CASSYGDLYNEQFF.

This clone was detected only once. This CDR3 reads CASSLPGGNNSPLHF. CDR3 sequence (DNA): TGTGCCAGCAGCTTGCCAGGGGGCAATAATTCACCCCTCCACTTT. The rearrangement joins TRBV5-4 to TRBJ1-6; 8 bases are shared with TRBD1. Germline-derived CDR1 and CDR2 are SGHNT and YYREEE (reference sequence). The V gene end was trimmed by 1 base and the J gene end by 5 bases; junction bases not matched to a gene: 2. The length of the CDR3 is 15 residues.

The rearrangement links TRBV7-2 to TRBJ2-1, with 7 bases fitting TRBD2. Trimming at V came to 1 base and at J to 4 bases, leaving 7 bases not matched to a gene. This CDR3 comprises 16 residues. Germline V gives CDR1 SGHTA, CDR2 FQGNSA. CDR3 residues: CASSLGEAGPYNEQFF. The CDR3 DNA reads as TGTGCCAGCAGCTTAGGGGAAGCGGGACCTTACAATGAGCAGTTCTTC.

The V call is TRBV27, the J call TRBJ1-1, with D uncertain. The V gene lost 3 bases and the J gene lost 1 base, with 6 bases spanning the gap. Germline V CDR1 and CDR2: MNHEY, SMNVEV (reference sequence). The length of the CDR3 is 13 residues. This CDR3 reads CASSFIRNTEAFF. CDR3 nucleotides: TGTGCCAGCAGTTTTATCAGGAACACTGAAGCTTTCTTT.

CDR3 amino acids: CASSLLTGSEAFF. DNA of the CDR3: TGTGCCAGCAGCTTATTAACCGGGTCTGAAGCTTTCTTT. The J gene is TRBJ1-1, the V gene TRBV13; D is unresolved. Germline V lookup: CDR1 PRHDT, CDR2 FYEKMQ (reference sequence). The CDR3 is 13 residues long. The germline V and J ends were trimmed by 2 bases and 6 bases, with 10 bases remaining between them. The full variable domain, with the rest looked up from reference TRBV13 and TRBJ1-1, is AAGVIQSPRHLIKEKRETATLKCYPIPRHDTVYWYQQGPGQDPQFLISFYEKMQSDKGSIPDRFSAQQFSDYHSELNMSSLELGDSALYFCASSLLTGSEAFFGQGTRLTVV.

The CDR3 DNA follows: TGTGCCAGCAGCGCGGGACTAGCGGGAGTAAGTTCCTACAATGAGCAGTTCTTC. Translating it yields CASSAGLAGVSSYNEQFF. The V call is TRBV7-9, the J call TRBJ2-1; 14 bases fit TRBD2. V shed 5 bases and J 1 base; nucleotides not matched to a gene: 7. This CDR3 region has 18 residues. Germline-derived CDR1 and CDR2 are SEHNR and FQNEAQ (reference sequence).

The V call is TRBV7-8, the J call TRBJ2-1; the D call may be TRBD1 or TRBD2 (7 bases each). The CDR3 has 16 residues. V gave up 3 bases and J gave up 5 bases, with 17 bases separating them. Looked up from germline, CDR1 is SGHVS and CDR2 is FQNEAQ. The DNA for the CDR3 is TGTGCCAGCAGCTTCGGAAACAGGGGAGGGAACAATGAGCAGTTCTTC. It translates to CASSFGNRGGNNEQFF.

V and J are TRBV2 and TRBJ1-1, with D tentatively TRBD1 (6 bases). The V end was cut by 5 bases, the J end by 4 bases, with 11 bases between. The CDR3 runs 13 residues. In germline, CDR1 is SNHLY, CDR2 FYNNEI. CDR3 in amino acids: CASSSDRITEAFF. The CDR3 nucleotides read TGTGCCAGCAGTTCTGACAGGATCACTGAAGCTTTCTTT.

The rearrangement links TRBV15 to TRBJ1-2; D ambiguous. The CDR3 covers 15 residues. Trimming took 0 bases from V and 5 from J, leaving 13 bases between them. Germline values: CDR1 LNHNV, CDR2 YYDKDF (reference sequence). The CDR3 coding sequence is TGTGCCACCAGCAGAGATCGGGCAGGCCCGTATGGCTACACCTTC. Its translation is CATSRDRAGPYGYTF.

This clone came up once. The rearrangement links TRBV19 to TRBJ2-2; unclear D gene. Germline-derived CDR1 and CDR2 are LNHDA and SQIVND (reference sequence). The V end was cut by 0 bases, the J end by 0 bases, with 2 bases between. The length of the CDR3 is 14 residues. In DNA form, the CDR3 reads TGTGCCAGTAGTATAGATCCGAACACCGGGGAGCTGTTTTTT. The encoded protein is CASSIDPNTGELFF.

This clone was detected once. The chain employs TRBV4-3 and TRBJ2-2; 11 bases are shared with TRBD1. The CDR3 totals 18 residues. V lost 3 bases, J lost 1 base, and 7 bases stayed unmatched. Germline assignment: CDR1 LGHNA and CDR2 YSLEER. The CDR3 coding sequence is TGCGCCAGCAGCCATGCATGGACAGGGGGCAGGAACACCGGGGAGCTGTTTTTT. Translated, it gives CASSHAWTGGRNTGELFF.

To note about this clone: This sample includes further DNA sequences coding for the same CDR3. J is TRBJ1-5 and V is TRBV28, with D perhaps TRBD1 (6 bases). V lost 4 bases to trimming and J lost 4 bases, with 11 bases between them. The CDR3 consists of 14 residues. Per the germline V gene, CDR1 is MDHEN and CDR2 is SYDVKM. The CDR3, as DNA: TGTGCCAGCAGTTCGGGACAAGGGAATCAGCCCCAGCATTTT. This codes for CASSSGQGNQPQHF.

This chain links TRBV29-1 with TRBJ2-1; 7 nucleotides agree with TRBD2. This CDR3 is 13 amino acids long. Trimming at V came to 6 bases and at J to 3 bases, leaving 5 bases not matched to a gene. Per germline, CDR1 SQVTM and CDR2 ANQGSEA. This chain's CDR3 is CSVRGGDYNEQFF. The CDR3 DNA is TGCAGCGTCCGCGGGGGAGACTACAATGAGCAGTTCTTC.